The T cell receptor (beta chain) described here comes from a study of CD8 T cells in Susac syndrome. The CDR3 extends over 16 amino acids. The V end was cut by 3 bases, the J end by 0 bases, with 12 bases between. From germline, CDR1 is LGHDT and CDR2 YNNKEL (reference sequence). An input of about 0.45 to 1 ug of RNA was subjected to reverse transcription using random hexamers. Using its own MiXCR run on the immunoSEQ multiplex PCR reads, TCRdb lists one record per CDR3 protein. This table has around 300,000 distinct CDR3 sequences, roughly 85% appearing once. The V and J genes are TRBV3-1 and TRBJ2-1; D gene ambiguous. The sample comprised CD8+ T cells from PBMCs. This TCR came from a human donor with multiple sclerosis. The CDR3 nucleotides read TGTGCCAGCAGCCACACTCAGGCCTTCTCCTACAATGAGCAGTTCTTC. This gives the protein CASSHTQAFSYNEQFF.